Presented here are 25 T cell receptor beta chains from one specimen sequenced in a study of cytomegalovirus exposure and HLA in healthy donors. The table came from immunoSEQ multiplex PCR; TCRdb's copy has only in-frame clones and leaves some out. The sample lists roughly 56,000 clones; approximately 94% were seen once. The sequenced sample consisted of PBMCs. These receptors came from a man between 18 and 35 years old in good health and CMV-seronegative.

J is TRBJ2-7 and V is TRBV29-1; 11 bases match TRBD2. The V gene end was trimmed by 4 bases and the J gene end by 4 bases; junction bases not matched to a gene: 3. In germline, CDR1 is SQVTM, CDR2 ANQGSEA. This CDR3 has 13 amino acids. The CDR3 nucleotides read TGCAGCGTTGGGGCTAGCGGGAGGTACGAGCAGTACTTC. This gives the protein CSVGASGRYEQYF.

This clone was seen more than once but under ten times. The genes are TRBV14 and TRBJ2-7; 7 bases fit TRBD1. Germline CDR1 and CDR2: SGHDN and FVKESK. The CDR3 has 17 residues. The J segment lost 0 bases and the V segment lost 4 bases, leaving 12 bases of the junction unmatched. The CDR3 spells CASSRALGQTISYEQYF. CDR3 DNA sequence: TGTGCCAGCAGCCGGGCTCTGGGACAGACTATCTCCTACGAGCAGTACTTC.

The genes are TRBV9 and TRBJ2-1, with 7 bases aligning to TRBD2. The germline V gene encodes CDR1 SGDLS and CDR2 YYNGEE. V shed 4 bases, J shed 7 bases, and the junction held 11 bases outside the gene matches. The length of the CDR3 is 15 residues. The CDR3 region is CASSPGTTTGNEQFF. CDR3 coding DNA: TGTGCCAGCAGCCCAGGGACTACTACGGGAAATGAGCAGTTCTTC. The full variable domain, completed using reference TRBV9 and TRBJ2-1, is DSGVTQTPKHLITATGQRVTLRCSPRSGDLSVYWYQQSLDQGLQFLIQYYNGEERAKGNILERFSAQQFPDLHSELNLSSLELGDSALYFCASSPGTTTGNEQFFGPGTRLTVL.

The CDR3 protein is CASSVGDSYQPQHF. DNA of the CDR3: TGTGCCAGCAGCGTAGGGGACAGCTATCAGCCCCAGCATTTT. This chain connects TRBV9 to TRBJ1-5, with TRBD1 matching 7 bases. With 0 bases clipped from V and 5 bases from J, the junction kept 2 bases outside the gene matches. The CDR3 runs to 14 residues. Germline CDR1 and CDR2: SGDLS and YYNGEE.

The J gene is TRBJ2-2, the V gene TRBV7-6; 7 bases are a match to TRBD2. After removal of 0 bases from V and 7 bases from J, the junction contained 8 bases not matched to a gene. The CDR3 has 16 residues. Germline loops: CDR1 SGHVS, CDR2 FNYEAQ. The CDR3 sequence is CASSLAGGPVGGELFF. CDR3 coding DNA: TGTGCCAGCAGCTTAGCGGGAGGGCCGGTGGGCGGGGAGCTGTTTTTT.

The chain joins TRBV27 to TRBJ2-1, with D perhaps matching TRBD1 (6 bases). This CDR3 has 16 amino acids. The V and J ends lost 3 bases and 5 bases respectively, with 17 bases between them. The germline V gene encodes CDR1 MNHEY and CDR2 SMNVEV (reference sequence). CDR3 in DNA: TGTGCCAGCAGTTTTCTTGCCAGGGGTTCGGACAATGAGCAGTTCTTC. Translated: CASSFLARGSDNEQFF.

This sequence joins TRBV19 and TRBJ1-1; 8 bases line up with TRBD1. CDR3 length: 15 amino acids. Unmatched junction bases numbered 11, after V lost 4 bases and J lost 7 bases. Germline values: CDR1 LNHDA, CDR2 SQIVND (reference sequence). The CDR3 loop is CASSNGRGHDDEAFF. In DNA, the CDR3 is TGTGCCAGTAGTAATGGCAGGGGGCATGACGATGAAGCTTTCTTT.

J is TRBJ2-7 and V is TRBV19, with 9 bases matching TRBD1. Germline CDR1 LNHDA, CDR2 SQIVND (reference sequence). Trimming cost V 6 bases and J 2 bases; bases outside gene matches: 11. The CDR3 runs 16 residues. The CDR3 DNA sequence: TGTGCCAGTAGCGTTAAACAGGGGGCTATAACCTACGAGCAGTACTTC. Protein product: CASSVKQGAITYEQYF.

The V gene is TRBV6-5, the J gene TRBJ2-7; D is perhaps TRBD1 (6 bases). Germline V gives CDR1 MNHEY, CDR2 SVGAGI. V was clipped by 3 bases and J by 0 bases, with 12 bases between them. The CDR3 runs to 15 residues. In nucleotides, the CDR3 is TGTGCCAGCAGTTATCGAACAGGGAGCTCCTACGAGCAGTACTTC. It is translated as CASSYRTGSSYEQYF.

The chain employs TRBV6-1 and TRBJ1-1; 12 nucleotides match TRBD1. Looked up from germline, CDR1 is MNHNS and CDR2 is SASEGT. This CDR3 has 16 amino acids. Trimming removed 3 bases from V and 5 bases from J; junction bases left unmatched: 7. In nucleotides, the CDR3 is TGTGCCAGCAGTGAGGGACAGGGGGCCCTGGGGACTGAAGCTTTCTTT. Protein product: CASSEGQGALGTEAFF.

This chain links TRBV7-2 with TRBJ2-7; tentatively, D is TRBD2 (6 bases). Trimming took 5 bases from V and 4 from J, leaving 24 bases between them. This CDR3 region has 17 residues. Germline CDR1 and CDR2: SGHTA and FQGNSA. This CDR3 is CASSQWPGGPNKYEQYF. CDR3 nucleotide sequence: TGTGCCAGCAGCCAATGGCCCGGAGGGCCCAACAAATACGAGCAGTACTTC.

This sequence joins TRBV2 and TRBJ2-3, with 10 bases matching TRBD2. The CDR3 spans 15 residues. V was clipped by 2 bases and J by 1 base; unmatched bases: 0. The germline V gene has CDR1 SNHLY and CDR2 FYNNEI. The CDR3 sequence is CASSETSGGTDTQYF. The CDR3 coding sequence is TGTGCCAGCAGTGAAACTAGCGGGGGCACAGATACGCAGTATTTT.

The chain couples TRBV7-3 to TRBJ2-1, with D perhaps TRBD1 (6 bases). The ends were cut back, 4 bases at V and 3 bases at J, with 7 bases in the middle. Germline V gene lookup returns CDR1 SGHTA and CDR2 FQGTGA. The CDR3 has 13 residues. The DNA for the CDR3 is TGTGCCAGCAGCTCGGACAGCTACAATGAGCAGTTCTTC. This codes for CASSSDSYNEQFF. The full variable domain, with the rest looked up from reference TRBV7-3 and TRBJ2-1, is GAGVSQTPSNKVTEKGKYVELRCDPISGHTALYWYRQSLGQGPEFLIYFQGTGAADDSGLPNDRFFAVRPEGSVSTLKIQRTERGDSAVYLCASSSDSYNEQFFGPGTRLTVL.

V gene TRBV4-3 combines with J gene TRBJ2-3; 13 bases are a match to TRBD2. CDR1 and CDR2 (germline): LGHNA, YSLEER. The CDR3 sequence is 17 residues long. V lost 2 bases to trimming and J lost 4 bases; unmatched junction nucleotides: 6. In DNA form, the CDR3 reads TGCGCCAGCAGCCAACGGACTAGCGGGAGTATCTCAGATACGCAGTATTTT. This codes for CASSQRTSGSISDTQYF.

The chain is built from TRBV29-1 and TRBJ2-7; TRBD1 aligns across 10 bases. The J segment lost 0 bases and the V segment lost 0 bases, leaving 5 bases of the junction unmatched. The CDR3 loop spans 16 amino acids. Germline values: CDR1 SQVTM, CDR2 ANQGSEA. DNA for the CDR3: TGCAGCGTTGAAGAAATGCGACAGGGGGCCTCCTACGAGCAGTACTTC. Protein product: CSVEEMRQGASYEQYF.

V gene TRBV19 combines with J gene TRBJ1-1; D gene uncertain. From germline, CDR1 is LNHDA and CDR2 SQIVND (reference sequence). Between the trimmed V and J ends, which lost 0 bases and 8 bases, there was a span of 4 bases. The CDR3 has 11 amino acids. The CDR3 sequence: CASSIDLEAFF. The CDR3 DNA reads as TGTGCCAGTAGTATAGACCTAGAAGCTTTCTTT. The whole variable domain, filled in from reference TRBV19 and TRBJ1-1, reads DGGITQSPKYLFRKEGQNVTLSCEQNLNHDAMYWYRQDPGQGLRLIYYSQIVNDFQKGDIAEGYSVSREKKESFPLTVTSAQKNPTAFYLCASSIDLEAFFGQGTRLTVV.

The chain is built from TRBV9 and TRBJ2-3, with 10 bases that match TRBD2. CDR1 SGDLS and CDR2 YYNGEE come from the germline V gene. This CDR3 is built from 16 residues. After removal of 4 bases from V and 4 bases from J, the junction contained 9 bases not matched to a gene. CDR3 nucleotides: TGTGCCAGCAGCCCCCCGACTAGCGGGTTCGCAGATACGCAGTATTTT. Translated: CASSPPTSGFADTQYF. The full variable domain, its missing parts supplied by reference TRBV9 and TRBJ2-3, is DSGVTQTPKHLITATGQRVTLRCSPRSGDLSVYWYQQSLDQGLQFLIQYYNGEERAKGNILERFSAQQFPDLHSELNLSSLELGDSALYFCASSPPTSGFADTQYFGPGTRLTVL.

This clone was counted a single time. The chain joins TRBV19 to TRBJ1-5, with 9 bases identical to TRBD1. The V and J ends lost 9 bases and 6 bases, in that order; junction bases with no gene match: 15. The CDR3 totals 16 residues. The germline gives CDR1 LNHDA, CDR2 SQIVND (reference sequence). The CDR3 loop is CASNPKGQGEGQPQHF. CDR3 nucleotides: TGTGCCAGCAATCCAAAGGGACAGGGTGAGGGTCAGCCCCAGCATTTT.

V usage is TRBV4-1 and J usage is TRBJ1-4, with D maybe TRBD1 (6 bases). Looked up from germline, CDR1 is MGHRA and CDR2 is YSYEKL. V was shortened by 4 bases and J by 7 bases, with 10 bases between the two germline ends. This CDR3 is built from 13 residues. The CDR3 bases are TGCGCCAGCAGCCGGACAGCCGGTGAAAAACTGTTTTTT. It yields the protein CASSRTAGEKLFF.

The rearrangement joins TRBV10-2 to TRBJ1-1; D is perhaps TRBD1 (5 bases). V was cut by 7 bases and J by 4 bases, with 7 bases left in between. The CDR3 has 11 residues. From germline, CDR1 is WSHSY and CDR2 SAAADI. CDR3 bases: TGCGCCAGCATCGGGGGCACTGAAGCTTTCTTT. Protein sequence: CASIGGTEAFF.

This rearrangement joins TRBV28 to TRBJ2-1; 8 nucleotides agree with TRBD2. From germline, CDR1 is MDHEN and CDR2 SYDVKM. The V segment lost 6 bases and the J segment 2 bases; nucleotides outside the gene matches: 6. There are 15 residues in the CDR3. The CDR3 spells CASRRAGAAYNEQFF. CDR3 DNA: TGTGCCAGCAGGAGAGCGGGAGCGGCCTACAATGAGCAGTTCTTC.

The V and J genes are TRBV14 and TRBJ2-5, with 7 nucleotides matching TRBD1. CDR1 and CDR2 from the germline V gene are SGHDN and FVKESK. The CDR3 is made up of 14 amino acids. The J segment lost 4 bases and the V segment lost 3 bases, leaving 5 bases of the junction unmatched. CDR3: CASSQVQGRETQYF. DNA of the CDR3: TGTGCCAGCAGCCAGGTACAGGGGAGAGAGACCCAGTACTTC.

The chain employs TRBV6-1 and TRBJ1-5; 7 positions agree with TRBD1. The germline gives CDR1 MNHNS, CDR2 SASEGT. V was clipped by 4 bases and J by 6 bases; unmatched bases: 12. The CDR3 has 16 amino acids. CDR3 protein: CASSGTRDRVSQPQHF. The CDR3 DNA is TGTGCCAGCAGTGGTACCCGGGACAGAGTTAGTCAGCCCCAGCATTTT.

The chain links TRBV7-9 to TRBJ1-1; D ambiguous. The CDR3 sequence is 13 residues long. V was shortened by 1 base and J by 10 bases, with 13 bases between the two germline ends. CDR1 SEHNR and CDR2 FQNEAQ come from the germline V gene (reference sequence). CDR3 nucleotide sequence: TGTGCCAGCAGCTTAGATTCTAGGCTCGGAGCTTTCTTT. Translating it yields CASSLDSRLGAFF.

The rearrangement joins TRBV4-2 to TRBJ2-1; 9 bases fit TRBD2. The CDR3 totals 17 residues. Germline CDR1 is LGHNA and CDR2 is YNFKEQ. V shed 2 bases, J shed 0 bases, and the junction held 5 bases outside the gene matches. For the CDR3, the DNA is TGTGCCAGCAGCCAATCGACTAGCGGTGGCTCCTACAATGAGCAGTTCTTC. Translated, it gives CASSQSTSGGSYNEQFF.